The 21 T cell receptor beta chains listed next were all sequenced from one sample in a study of Graves' ophthalmopathy and Graves' hyperthyroidism. Amplification of the TCR beta CDR3 regions used RNA transcripts (as template). After a first-round RT-PCR with HTBI primers, a second-round multiplex PCR was run. TCRdb used MiXCR to reprocess the multiplex PCR reads, holding one entry per CDR3 protein. This sample carries hundreds of thousands of distinct CDR3 sequences, over 40% of them seen once, and the ten largest clones take 3% to 4%. Sequenced material: peripheral blood. The receptors shown here come from an adult man with Graves' ophthalmopathy.

V gene TRBV5-1 combines with J gene TRBJ1-6; possibly TRBD1 for D (6 bases). The CDR3 runs 13 residues. Between the trimmed V and J ends, which lost 7 bases and 8 bases, there was a span of 13 bases. Germline V lookup: CDR1 SGHRS, CDR2 YFSETQ. CDR3 nucleotides: TGCGCCAGCGGGGGGGCAGGGGATTCACCCCTCCACTTT. It yields the protein CASGGAGDSPLHF. Based on the CDR3 plus reference TRBV5-1 and TRBJ1-6, the full variable domain is KAGVTQTPRYLIKTRGQQVTLSCSPISGHRSVSWYQQTPGQGLQFLFEYFSETQRNKGNFPGRFSGRQFSNSRSEMNVSTLELGDSALYLCASGGAGDSPLHFGNGTRLTVT.

This clonotype was counted at least ten times. V usage is TRBV9 and J usage is TRBJ1-2; TRBD1 matches at 8 bases. This CDR3 is built from 15 residues. Losses at the gene ends were 3 bases for V and 0 bases for J; bases not matched to a gene: 4. Germline V lookup: CDR1 SGDLS, CDR2 YYNGEE. The CDR3 reads CASSARQGTNYGYTF. In DNA, the CDR3 is TGTGCCAGCAGCGCCCGACAGGGGACTAACTATGGCTACACCTTC.

The genes are TRBV5-5 and TRBJ2-7; D gene uncertain. Trimming took off 1 base at V and 0 bases at J, with 14 bases between the two ends. This CDR3 region has 16 residues. Per germline, CDR1 SGHKS and CDR2 YYEKEE (reference sequence). For the CDR3, the DNA is TGTGCCAGCAGCTTGAGTCCCACACGGTCCTCCTACGAGCAGTACTTC. This encodes CASSLSPTRSSYEQYF.

In regard to this clonotype: A read error may produce the germline difference seen at one junction end. The V call is TRBV2, the J call TRBJ1-4; 8 bases align to TRBD1. The length of the CDR3 is 15 residues. Per the germline V gene, CDR1 is SNHLY and CDR2 is FYNNEI. In DNA form, the CDR3 reads TGTGCCAGCAGCCCGTCAGGGGGCGGTAATGAAAAACTGTCTTTT. Protein sequence: CASSPSGGGNEKLSF.

This clonotype was found many times. The rearrangement uses TRBV3-1 and TRBJ1-2, with D hard to call. Germline CDR1 is LGHDT and CDR2 is YNNKEL (reference sequence). CDR3 length: 12 amino acids. Deletions cut 1 base from V and 6 bases from J, with 6 bases between. CDR3 amino acids: CASSQVGHGYTF. The DNA for the CDR3 is TGTGCCAGCAGCCAAGTAGGGCATGGCTACACCTTC.

This rearrangement joins TRBV9 to TRBJ2-2, with D possibly matching TRBD2 (7 bases). Trimming left V 2 bases short and J 8 bases short, with 22 bases between. The CDR3 is 17 amino acids. CDR1 and CDR2 (germline): SGDLS, YYNGEE. The CDR3 loop is CASSVEGGPGAAGELFF. CDR3 sequence (DNA): TGTGCCAGCAGCGTCGAGGGGGGGCCCGGAGCAGCAGGGGAGCTGTTTTTT.

This chain connects TRBV2 to TRBJ2-6; no definite D call. This CDR3 region has 15 residues. The V and J ends lost 5 bases and 0 bases respectively, with 8 bases between them. Germline loops: CDR1 SNHLY, CDR2 FYNNEI. The CDR3 DNA reads TGTGCCAGCAGTCGAGGTAACTCTGGGGCCAACGTCCTGACTTTC. Its translation is CASSRGNSGANVLTF.

This clonotype was counted ten times or more. The chain has TRBV9 and TRBJ2-2; 10 bases map to TRBD1. The CDR3 length is 15 residues. V dropped 0 bases and J dropped 4; count of bases not matched to a gene: 0. Per the germline V gene, CDR1 is SGDLS and CDR2 is YYNGEE. The CDR3 reads CASSVGTGGTGELFF. CDR3 DNA sequence: TGTGCCAGCAGCGTAGGGACAGGGGGCACCGGGGAGCTGTTTTTT.

CDR3 sequence (DNA): TGCAGTGCTAGTAATCAGGGAAAGGTATACGAGCAGTACTTC. Translation gives CSASNQGKVYEQYF. This chain uses TRBV20-1 with TRBJ2-7, with a weak D call TRBD1 (5 bases). From germline, CDR1 is DFQATT and CDR2 SNEGSKA (reference sequence). Trimming stripped 3 bases from V and 4 bases from J, with 16 bases between. This CDR3 comprises 14 residues.

At least ten counts were recorded for this clonotype. J is TRBJ2-6 and V is TRBV19; no clear D. V lost 7 bases and J lost 3, with 10 bases in between. The CDR3 runs to 14 residues. CDR1 is LNHDA and CDR2 is SQIVND in the germline V gene (reference sequence). In nucleotides, the CDR3 is TGTGCCAGTATGGCGACGGGTGGGGCCAACGTCCTGACTTTC. Translation: CASMATGGANVLTF. Full variable domain (remainder filled in from reference TRBV19 and TRBJ2-6): DGGITQSPKYLFRKEGQNVTLSCEQNLNHDAMYWYRQDPGQGLRLIYYSQIVNDFQKGDIAEGYSVSREKKESFPLTVTSAQKNPTAFYLCASMATGGANVLTFGAGSRLTVL.

This clonotype was detected many times. Germline is not matched at one junction end, which may reflect a read error. This rearrangement joins TRBV6-5 to TRBJ1-4, with D unresolved. Germline assignment: CDR1 MNHEY and CDR2 SVGAGI. The CDR3 has 14 residues. CDR3 coding DNA: TGTGCCAGCAGTTTTGGGCAGTGGGGTGAACCCAAACTTTTT. Encoded protein: CASSFGQWGEPKLF.

This clonotype was observed at least ten times. The chain employs TRBV7-9 and TRBJ1-2, with D tentatively TRBD1 (6 bases). Germline values: CDR1 SEHNR, CDR2 FQNEAQ (reference sequence). CDR3 size: 13 residues. Trimming stripped 6 bases from V and 8 bases from J, with 16 bases between. The CDR3 coding sequence is TGTGCCAGCAGTTCAACAGGGTTGGGGGGCTACACCTTC. As protein: CASSSTGLGGYTF.

There are many counts of this clonotype. This chain joins TRBV19 and TRBJ2-2; D might be TRBD1 (5 bases). The CDR3 sequence is 14 residues long. The V gene lost 3 bases and the J gene lost 9 bases, with 14 bases spanning the gap. From germline, CDR1 is LNHDA and CDR2 SQIVND (reference sequence). Written as DNA, the CDR3 is TGTGCCAGTAGTATGGATCGGCAGGGCCGGGAGCTGTTTTTT. Protein sequence: CASSMDRQGRELFF.

This clonotype occurred many times. V gene TRBV9 combines with J gene TRBJ2-5; 7 nucleotides agree with TRBD1. The V segment lost 3 bases and the J segment 1 base; nucleotides outside the gene matches: 6. The germline CDR1 and CDR2 sequences are SGDLS and YYNGEE. The length of the CDR3 is 15 residues. The CDR3 loop is CASSGGGQGQETQYF. The CDR3 DNA reads TGTGCCAGCAGCGGAGGGGGCCAGGGCCAAGAGACCCAGTACTTC.

At least ten counts were recorded for this clonotype. V usage is TRBV12-3 or TRBV12-4 and J usage is TRBJ1-2; unclear D gene. V lost 7 bases to trimming and J lost 4 bases, with 16 bases between them. The CDR3 runs to 14 residues. CDR3 amino acids: CASTQRALAYGYTF. The CDR3 region has the DNA TGTGCCAGCACCCAACGGGCACTCGCCTATGGCTACACCTTC.

This clonotype appeared a few times. The V call is TRBV7-9, the J call TRBJ2-7, with D possibly being TRBD2 (5 bases). The CDR3 has 14 amino acids. Trimming left V 3 bases short and J 2 bases short, with 11 bases between. Germline assignment: CDR1 SEHNR and CDR2 FQNEAQ (reference sequence). The CDR3 loop is CASSFAGITYEQYF. CDR3 coding DNA: TGTGCCAGCAGCTTTGCCGGGATCACCTACGAGCAGTACTTC.

This clonotype was recorded many times. The rearrangement uses TRBV19 and TRBJ1-5; D unresolved. V lost 3 bases and J 5 bases, leaving 14 bases between the germline ends. There are 15 residues in the CDR3. Germline V lookup: CDR1 LNHDA, CDR2 SQIVND (reference sequence). The CDR3 here is CASSMPGIGDQPQHF. The CDR3 nucleotides read TGTGCCAGTAGTATGCCAGGAATAGGAGATCAGCCCCAGCATTTT. The whole variable domain, filled in from reference TRBV19 and TRBJ1-5, reads DGGITQSPKYLFRKEGQNVTLSCEQNLNHDAMYWYRQDPGQGLRLIYYSQIVNDFQKGDIAEGYSVSREKKESFPLTVTSAQKNPTAFYLCASSMPGIGDQPQHFGDGTRLSIL.

The CDR3 protein is CATSDSLRSETQYF. CDR3 in DNA: TGTGCCACCAGTGACTCCCTCAGGAGTGAGACCCAGTACTTC. The chain carries TRBV24-1 and TRBJ2-5; D gene ambiguous. In germline, CDR1 is KGHDR, CDR2 SFDVKD. This CDR3 spans 14 amino acids. Between the trimmed V and J ends, which lost 4 bases and 5 bases, there was a span of 13 bases.

V gene TRBV20-1 combines with J gene TRBJ1-2; no clear D. Trimming cost V 6 bases and J 4 bases, with 18 bases left between them. This CDR3 has 14 amino acids. Germline V gene sequence: CDR1 DFQATT, CDR2 SNEGSKA (reference sequence). The CDR3 spells CSAWSAGNIYGYTF. The CDR3 bases are TGCAGTGCCTGGAGTGCCGGCAATATCTATGGCTACACCTTC.

This clonotype was observed many times. This chain links TRBV7-9 with TRBJ2-5, with TRBD2 identical over 9 bases. The CDR3 sequence is 16 residues long. Germline V gene data show CDR1 as SEHNR and CDR2 as FQNEAQ (reference sequence). With 4 bases clipped from V and 2 bases from J, the junction kept 8 bases outside the gene matches. CDR3 sequence (DNA): TGTGCCAGCAGCTATGGGGCGGGGGGGCCTCAAGAGACCCAGTACTTC. It yields the protein CASSYGAGGPQETQYF. The full variable domain, with the rest looked up from reference TRBV7-9 and TRBJ2-5, is DTGVSQNPRHKITKRGQNVTFRCDPISEHNRLYWYRQTLGQGPEFLTYFQNEAQLEKSRLLSDRFSAERPKGSFSTLEIQRTEQGDSAMYLCASSYGAGGPQETQYFGPGTRLLVL.

This clonotype occurred a few times. The chain carries TRBV12-3 or TRBV12-4 and TRBJ2-5; the D gene is possibly TRBD2 (6 bases). This CDR3 has 17 residues. V was shortened by 5 bases and J by 5 bases, with 24 bases between the two germline ends. CDR3 sequence: CASSPGRLVFRRETQYF. The CDR3 region has the DNA TGTGCCAGCAGTCCGGGCAGACTAGTTTTTCGACGGGAGACCCAGTACTTC.